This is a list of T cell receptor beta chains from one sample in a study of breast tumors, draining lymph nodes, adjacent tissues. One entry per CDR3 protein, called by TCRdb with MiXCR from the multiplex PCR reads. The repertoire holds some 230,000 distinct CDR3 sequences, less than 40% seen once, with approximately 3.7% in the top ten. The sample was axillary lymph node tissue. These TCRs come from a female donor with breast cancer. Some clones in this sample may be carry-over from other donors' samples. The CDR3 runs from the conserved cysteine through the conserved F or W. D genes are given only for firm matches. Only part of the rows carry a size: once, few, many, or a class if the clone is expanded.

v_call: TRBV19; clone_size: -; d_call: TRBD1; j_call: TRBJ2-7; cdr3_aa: CASSPHSGTGGGYEQYF; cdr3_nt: TGTGCCAGTAGTCCCCACTCTGGGACAGGGGGAGGATACGAGCAGTACTTC
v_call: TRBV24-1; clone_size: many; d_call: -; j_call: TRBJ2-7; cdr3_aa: CATSDLGLGEQYF; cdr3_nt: TGTGCCACCAGTGATTTGGGTCTGGGCGAGCAGTACTTC
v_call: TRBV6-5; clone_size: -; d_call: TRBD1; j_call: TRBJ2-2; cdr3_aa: CASSPRTGVLTGELFF; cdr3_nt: TGTGCCAGCAGTCCGCGGACAGGGGTCCTAACCGGGGAGCTGTTTTTT
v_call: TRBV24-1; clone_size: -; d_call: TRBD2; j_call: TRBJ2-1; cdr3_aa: CATSDRTSGRSDTQFF; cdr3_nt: TGTGCCACCAGTGACCGAACTAGCGGGAGGTCAGATACGCAGTTCTTC
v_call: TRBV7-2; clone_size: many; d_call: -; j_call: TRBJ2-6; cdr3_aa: CASSSQGRLSGANVLTF; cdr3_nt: TGTGCCAGCAGCTCCCAGGGACGGCTCTCTGGGGCCAACGTCCTGACTTTC
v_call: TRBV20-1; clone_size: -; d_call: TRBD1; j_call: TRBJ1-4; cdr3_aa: CSATRDRGEEKLFF; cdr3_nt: TGCAGCGCTACCCGGGACAGGGGAGAGGAAAAACTGTTTTTT
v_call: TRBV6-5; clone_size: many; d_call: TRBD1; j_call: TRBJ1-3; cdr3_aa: CASSILGQGGTIYF; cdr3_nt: TGTGCCAGCAGTATTCTGGGGCAGGGGGGCACCATATATTTT
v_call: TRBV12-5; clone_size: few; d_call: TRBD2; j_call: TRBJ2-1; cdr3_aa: CASGLGGTSGGAQFF; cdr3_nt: TGTGCTAGTGGTTTGGGGGGGACTAGCGGGGGGGCCCAGTTCTTC
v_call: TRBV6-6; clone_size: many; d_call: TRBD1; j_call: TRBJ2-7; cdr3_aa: CASRGTGFTYEQYF; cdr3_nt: TGTGCCAGCAGGGGGACAGGGTTTACGTACGAGCAGTACTTC
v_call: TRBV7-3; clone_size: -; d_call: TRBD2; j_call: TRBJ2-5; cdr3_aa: CASSPQVGPSGGQQTQYF; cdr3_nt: TGTGCCAGCAGCCCCCAAGTAGGGCCTAGCGGGGGACAACAGACCCAGTACTTC
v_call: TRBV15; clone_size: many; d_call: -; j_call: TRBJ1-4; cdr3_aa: CATSRERATRRNEKLFF; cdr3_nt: TGTGCCACCAGCAGAGAGCGCGCGACGCGTCGAAATGAAAAACTGTTTTTT
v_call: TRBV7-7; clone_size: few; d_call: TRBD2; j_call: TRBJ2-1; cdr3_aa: CASSLDPSGSSYNEQFF; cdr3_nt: TGTGCTAGCAGCTTAGACCCCAGCGGGAGTTCCTACAATGAGCAGTTCTTC
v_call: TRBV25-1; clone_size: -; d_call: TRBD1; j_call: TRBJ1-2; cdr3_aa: CASSAIRDRPNYGYTF; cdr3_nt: TGTGCCAGCAGTGCGATAAGGGACAGGCCTAACTATGGCTACACCTTC
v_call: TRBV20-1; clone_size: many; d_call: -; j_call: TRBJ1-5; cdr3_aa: CSARDDRGRNQPQHF; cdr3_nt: TGCAGTGCTAGAGATGACCGGGGGCGGAATCAGCCCCAGCATTTT
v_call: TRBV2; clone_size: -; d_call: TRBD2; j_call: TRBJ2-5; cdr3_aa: CASTMTSGRAWETQYF; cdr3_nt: TGTGCCAGCACCATGACTAGCGGGAGGGCCTGGGAGACCCAGTACTTC
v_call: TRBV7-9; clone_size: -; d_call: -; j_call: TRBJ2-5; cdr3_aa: CASSLTAGEETQYF; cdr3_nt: TGTGCCAGCAGCTTAACAGCCGGCGAAGAGACCCAGTACTTC
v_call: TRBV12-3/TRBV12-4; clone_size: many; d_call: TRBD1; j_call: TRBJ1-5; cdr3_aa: CASSRRDSSLNQPQHF; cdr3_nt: TGTGCCAGCAGTCGGCGGGACAGTTCCCTGAATCAGCCCCAGCATTTT
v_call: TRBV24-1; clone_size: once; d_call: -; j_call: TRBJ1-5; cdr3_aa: CATSDLEGGQPQHF; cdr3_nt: TGTGCCACCAGTGATTTGGAAGGGGGGCAGCCCCAGCATTTT
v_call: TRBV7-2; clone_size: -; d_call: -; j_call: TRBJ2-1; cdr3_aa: CASSPHLGQPNLRVYNEQFF; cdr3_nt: TGTGCCAGCAGCCCTCACCTTGGACAGCCAAACCTAAGGGTATACAATGAGCAGTTCTTC
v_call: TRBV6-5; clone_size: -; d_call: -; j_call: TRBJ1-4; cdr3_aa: CVSSHRANEKLFF; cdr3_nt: TGTGTCAGCAGTCACCGGGCTAATGAAAAACTGTTTTTT
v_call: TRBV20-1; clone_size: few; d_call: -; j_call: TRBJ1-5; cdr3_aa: CSAESGGSAYEHF; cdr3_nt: TGCAGTGCAGAATCTGGGGGGTCGGCCTACGAGCATTTT
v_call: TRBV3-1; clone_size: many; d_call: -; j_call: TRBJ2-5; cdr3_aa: CASSQMRGETQYF; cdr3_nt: TGTGCCAGCAGCCAAATGAGGGGAGAGACCCAGTACTTC
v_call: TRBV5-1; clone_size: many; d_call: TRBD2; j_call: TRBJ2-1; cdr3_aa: CASSLTGLAGEYNEQFF; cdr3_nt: TGCGCCAGCAGCTTGACGGGACTAGCGGGGGAGTACAATGAGCAGTTCTTC
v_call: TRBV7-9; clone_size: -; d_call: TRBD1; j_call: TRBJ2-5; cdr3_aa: CASSPGQGEPQYF; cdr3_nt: TGTGCCAGCAGCCCAGGACAGGGCGAGCCCCAGTACTTC
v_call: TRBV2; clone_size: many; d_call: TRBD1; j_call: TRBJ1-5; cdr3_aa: CASNSGTAQPQHF; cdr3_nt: TGTGCCAGTAACTCCGGGACAGCTCAGCCCCAGCATTTT
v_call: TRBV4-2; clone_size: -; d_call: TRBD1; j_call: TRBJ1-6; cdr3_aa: CASSQGDRGLNSPLHF; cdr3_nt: TGTGCCAGCAGCCAAGGGGACAGGGGGCTAAATTCACCCCTCCACTTT
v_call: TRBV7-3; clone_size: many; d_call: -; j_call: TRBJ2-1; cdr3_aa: CASSLPRTAWEFF; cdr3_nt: TGTGCCAGCAGCTTACCTCGGACGGCATGGGAGTTCTTC
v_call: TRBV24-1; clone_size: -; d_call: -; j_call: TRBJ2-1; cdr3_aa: CATTGASSYNEQFF; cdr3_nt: TGTGCCACCACAGGGGCGAGCTCCTACAATGAGCAGTTCTTC
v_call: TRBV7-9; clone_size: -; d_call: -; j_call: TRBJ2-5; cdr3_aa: CASSLLGAETQYF; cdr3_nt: TGTGCCAGCAGCTTATTGGGCGCGGAGACCCAGTACTTC
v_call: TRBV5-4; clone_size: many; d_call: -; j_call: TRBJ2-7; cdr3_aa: CASSLESSAEQYF; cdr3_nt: TGTGCCAGCAGCTTGGAATCCAGCGCCGAGCAGTACTTC
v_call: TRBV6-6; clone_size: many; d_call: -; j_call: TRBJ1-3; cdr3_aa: CASRAGYGNTIYF; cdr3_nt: TGTGCCAGCAGGGCGGGATATGGAAACACCATATATTTT
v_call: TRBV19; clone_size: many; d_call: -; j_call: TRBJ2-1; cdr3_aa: CASSITRSSYNEQFF; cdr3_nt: TGTGCCAGTAGTATCACCCGTAGCTCCTACAATGAGCAGTTCTTC
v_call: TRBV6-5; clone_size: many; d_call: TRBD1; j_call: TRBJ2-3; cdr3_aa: CASRTDRPVNTQYF; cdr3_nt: TGTGCCAGCCGGACGGACAGGCCGGTTAATACGCAGTATTTT
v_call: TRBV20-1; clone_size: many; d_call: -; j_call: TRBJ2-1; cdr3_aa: CSARAGANEQFF; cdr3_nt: TGCAGTGCTAGAGCAGGGGCCAATGAGCAGTTCTTC
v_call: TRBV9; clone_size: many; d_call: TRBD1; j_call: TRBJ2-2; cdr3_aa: CASSVSGTGVTGELFF; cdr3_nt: TGTGCCAGCAGCGTAAGTGGGACAGGGGTGACCGGGGAGCTGTTTTTT
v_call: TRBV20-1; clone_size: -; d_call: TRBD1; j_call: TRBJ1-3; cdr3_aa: CSAPSNGQGENTIYF; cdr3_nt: TGCAGTGCCCCTTCGAACGGACAGGGAGAAAACACCATATATTTT